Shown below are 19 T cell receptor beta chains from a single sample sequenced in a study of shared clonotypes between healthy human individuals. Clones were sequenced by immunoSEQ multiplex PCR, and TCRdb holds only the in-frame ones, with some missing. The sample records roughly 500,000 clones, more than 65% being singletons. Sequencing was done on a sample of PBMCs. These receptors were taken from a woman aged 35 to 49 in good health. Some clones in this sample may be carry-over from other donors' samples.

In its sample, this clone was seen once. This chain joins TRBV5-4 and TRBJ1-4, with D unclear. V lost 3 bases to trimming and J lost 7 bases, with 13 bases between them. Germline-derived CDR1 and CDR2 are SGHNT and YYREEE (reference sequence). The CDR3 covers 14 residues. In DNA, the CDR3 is TGTGCCAGCAGCTCCAACCAGGAGGGTGAAAAACTGTTTTTT. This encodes CASSSNQEGEKLFF.

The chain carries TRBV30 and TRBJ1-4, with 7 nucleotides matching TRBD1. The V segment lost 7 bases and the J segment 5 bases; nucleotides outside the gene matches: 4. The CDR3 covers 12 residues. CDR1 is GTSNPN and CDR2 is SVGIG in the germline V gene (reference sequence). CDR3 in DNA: TGTGCCTCGGGACAGAGAAATGAAAAACTGTTTTTT. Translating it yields CASGQRNEKLFF.

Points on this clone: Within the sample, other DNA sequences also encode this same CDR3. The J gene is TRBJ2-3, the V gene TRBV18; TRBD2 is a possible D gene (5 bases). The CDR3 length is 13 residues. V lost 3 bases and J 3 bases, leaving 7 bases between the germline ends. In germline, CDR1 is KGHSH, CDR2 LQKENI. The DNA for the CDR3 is TGTGCCAGCTCACCGGGAGCTACAGATACGCAGTATTTT. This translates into CASSPGATDTQYF. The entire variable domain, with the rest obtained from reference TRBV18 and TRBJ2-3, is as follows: NAGVMQNPRHLVRRRGQEARLRCSPMKGHSHVYWYRQLPEEGLKFMVYLQKENIIDESGMPKERFSAEFPKEGPSILRIQQVVRGDSAAYFCASSPGATDTQYFGPGTRLTVL.

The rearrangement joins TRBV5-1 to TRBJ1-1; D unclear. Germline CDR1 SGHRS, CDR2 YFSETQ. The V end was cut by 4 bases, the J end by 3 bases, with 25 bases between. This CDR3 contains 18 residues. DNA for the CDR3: TGCGCCAGCAGCGTACTACCGACCTTAGGATACGCGGACACTGAAGCTTTCTTT. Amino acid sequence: CASSVLPTLGYADTEAFF.

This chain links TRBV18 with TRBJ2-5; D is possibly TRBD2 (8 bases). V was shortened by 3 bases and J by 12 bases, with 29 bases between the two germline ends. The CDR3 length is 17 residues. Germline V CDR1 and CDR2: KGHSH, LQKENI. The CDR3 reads CASSPGATGKSLAEKYF. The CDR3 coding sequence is TGTGCCAGCTCACCGGGGGCGACAGGGAAATCACTAGCGGAAAAGTACTTC.

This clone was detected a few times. The CDR3 loop is CASSPGSKNTEAFF. Written as DNA, the CDR3 is TGTGCCAGCAGCCCGGGGAGCAAGAACACTGAAGCTTTCTTT. The chain recombines TRBV9 with TRBJ1-1; the D is unclear. The CDR3 length is 14 residues. V dropped 4 bases and J dropped 1 base, with 11 bases sitting between them. CDR1 SGDLS and CDR2 YYNGEE come from the germline V gene.

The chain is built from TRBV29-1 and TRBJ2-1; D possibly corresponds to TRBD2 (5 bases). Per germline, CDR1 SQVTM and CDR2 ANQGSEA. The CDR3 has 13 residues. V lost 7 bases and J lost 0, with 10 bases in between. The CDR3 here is CSATEGSYNEQFF. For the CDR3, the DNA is TGCAGCGCTACAGAGGGCTCCTACAATGAGCAGTTCTTC.

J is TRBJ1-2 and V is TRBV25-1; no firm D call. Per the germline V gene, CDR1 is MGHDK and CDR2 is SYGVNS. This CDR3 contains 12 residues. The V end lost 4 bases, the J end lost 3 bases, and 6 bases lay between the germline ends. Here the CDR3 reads CASSATDYGYTF. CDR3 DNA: TGTGCCAGCAGTGCCACGGACTATGGCTACACCTTC.

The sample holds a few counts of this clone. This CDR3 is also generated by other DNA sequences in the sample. CDR3 loop: CASSLASGYEQYF. DNA for the CDR3: TGCGCCAGCAGTTTAGCGAGTGGGTACGAGCAGTACTTC. The chain carries TRBV5-1 and TRBJ2-7, with a tentative D call TRBD2 (5 bases). Germline V CDR1 and CDR2: SGHRS, YFSETQ. The CDR3 runs to 13 residues. Trimming took off 5 bases at V and 4 bases at J, with 13 bases between the two ends.

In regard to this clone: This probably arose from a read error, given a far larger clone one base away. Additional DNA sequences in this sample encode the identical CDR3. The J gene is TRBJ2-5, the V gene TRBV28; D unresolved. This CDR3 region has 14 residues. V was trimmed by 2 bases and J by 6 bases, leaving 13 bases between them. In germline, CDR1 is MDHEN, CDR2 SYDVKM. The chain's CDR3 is CASSLAGTVKTQYF. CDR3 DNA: TGTGCCAGCAGTTTAGCAGGTACAGTAAAGACCCAGTACTTC.

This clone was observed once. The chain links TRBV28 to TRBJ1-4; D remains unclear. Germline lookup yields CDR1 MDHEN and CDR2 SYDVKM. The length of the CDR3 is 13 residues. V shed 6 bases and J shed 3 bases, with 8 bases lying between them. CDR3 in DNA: TGTGCCAGCAGCCGAGGTCCTAATGAAAAACTGTTTTTT. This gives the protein CASSRGPNEKLFF.

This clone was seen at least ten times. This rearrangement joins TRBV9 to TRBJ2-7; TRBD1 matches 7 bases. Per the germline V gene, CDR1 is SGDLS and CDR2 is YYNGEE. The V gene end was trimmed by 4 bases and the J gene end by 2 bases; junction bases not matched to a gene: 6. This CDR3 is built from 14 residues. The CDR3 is CASSPSTGTYEQYF. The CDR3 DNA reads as TGTGCCAGCAGCCCCTCGACAGGGACCTACGAGCAGTACTTC.

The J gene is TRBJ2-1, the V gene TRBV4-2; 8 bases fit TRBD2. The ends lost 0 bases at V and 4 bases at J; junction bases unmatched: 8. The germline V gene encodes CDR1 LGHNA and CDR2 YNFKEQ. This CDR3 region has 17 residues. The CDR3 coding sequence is TGTGCCAGCAGCCAAGATCTTAACGGGAGGGGTTACAATGAGCAGTTCTTC. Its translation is CASSQDLNGRGYNEQFF.

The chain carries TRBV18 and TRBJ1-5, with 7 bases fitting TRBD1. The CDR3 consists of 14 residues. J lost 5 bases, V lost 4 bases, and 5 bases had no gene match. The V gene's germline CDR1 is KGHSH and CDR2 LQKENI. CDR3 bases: TGTGCCAGCTCACTCCAGGGGGAGGATCAGCCCCAGCATTTT. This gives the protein CASSLQGEDQPQHF. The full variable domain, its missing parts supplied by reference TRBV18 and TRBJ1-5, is NAGVMQNPRHLVRRRGQEARLRCSPMKGHSHVYWYRQLPEEGLKFMVYLQKENIIDESGMPKERFSAEFPKEGPSILRIQQVVRGDSAAYFCASSLQGEDQPQHFGDGTRLSIL.

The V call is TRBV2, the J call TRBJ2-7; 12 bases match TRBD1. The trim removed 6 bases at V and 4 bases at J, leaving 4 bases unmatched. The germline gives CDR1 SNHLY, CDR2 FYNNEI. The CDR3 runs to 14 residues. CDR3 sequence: CASRGQGAVYEQYF. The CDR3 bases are TGTGCCAGCAGGGGACAGGGGGCTGTGTACGAGCAGTACTTC.

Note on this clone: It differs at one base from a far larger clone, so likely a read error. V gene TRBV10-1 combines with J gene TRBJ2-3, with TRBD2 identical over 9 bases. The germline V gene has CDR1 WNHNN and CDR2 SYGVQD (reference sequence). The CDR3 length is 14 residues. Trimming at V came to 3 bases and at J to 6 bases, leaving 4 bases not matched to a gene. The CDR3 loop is CASSDASGMDTQYF. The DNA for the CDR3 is TGCGCCAGCAGTGATGCTAGCGGGATGGATACGCAGTATTTT.

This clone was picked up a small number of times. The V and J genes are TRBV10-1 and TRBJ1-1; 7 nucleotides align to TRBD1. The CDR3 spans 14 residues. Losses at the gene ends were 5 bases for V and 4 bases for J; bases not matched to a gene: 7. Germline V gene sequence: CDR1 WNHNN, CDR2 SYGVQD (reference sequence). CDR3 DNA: TGCGCCAGCAGTACAGACAGGGTGGCCACTGAAGCTTTCTTT. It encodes CASSTDRVATEAFF.

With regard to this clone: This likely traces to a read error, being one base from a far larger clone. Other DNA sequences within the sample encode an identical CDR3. Written as DNA, the CDR3 is TGTGCCAGCAGCTTTGGGGGACTAGCAGGAAGCGAGCAGTACTTC. It translates to CASSFGGLAGSEQYF. The genes are TRBV11-1 and TRBJ2-7; 9 bases map to TRBD2. V shed 3 bases, J shed 6 bases, and the junction held 9 bases outside the gene matches. The CDR3 totals 15 residues. CDR1 and CDR2 (germline): SGHAT, FQDESV (reference sequence). Together with reference TRBV11-1 and TRBJ2-7, the CDR3 gives the full variable domain: EAEVAQSPRYKITEKSQAVAFWCDPISGHATLYWYRQILGQGPELLVQFQDESVVDDSQLPKDRFSAERLKGVDSTLKIQPAELGDSAMYLCASSFGGLAGSEQYFGPGTRLTVT.

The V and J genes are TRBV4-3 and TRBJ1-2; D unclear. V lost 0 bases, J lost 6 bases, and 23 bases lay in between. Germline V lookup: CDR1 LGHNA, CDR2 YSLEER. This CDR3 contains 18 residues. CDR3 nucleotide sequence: TGCGCCAGCAGCCAAGATCTCTCGTTCGGGGATAAAACCCATGGCTACACCTTC. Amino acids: CASSQDLSFGDKTHGYTF.